The present T cell receptor beta chain was sequenced within a study of control samples from healthy donors and cancer patients. This CDR3 spans 13 amino acids. V dropped 6 bases and J dropped 3 bases, with 10 bases sitting between them. The V gene's germline CDR1 is SEHNR and CDR2 FQNEAQ (reference sequence). Sequencing was performed with immunoSEQ multiplex PCR; in TCRdb, only in-frame clones are kept and a portion is missing. The table lists 100,000 to 150,000 clones, roughly 86% of them singletons. This receptor was identified in a man between 50 and 59 years old with head and neck cancer. The sample consisted of PBMCs. The chain combines TRBV7-9 with TRBJ2-3, with D hard to call. CDR3 amino acids: CASSYRRTDTQYF. CDR3 in DNA: TGTGCCAGCAGTTACCGCAGAACAGATACGCAGTATTTT.